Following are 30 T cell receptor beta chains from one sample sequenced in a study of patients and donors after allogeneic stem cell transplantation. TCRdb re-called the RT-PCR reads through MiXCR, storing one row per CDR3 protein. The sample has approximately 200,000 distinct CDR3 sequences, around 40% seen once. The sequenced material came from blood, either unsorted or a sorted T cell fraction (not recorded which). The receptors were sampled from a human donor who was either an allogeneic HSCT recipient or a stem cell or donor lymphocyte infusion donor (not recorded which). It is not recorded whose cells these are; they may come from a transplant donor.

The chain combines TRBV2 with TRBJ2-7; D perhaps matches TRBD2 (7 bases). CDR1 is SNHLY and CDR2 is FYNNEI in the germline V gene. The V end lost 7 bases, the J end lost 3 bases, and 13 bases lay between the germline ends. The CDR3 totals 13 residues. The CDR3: CASTQGRDYEQYF. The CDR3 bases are TGTGCCAGCACGCAGGGGAGGGACTACGAGCAGTACTTC.

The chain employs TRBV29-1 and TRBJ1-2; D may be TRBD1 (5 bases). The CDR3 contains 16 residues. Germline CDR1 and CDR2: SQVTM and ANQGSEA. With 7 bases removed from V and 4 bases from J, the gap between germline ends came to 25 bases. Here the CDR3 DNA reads TGCAGCGCCGCAGGGAGGGCACGGCAAGGTCCCTATGGCTACACCTTC. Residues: CSAAGRARQGPYGYTF.

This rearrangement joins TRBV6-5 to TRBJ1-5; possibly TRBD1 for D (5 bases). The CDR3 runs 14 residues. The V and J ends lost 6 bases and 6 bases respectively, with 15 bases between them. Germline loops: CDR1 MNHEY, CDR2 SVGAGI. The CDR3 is CASRSGRGSQPQHF. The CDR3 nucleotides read TGTGCCAGCAGGTCCGGTAGGGGTAGTCAGCCCCAGCATTTT.

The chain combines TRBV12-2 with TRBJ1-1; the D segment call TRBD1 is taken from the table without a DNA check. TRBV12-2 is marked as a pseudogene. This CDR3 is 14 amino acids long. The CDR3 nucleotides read TGTGCAAGTCGCTTCCTCGTAGGGGGGTCTGAAGCTTTCTTT. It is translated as CASRFLVGGSEAFF.

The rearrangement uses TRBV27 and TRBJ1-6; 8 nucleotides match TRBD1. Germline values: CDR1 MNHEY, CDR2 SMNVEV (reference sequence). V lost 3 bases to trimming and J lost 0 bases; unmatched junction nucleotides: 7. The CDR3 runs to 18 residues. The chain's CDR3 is CASSFRQGPSSYNSPLHF. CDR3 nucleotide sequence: TGTGCCAGCAGTTTTCGACAGGGGCCGAGCTCCTATAATTCACCCCTCCACTTT.

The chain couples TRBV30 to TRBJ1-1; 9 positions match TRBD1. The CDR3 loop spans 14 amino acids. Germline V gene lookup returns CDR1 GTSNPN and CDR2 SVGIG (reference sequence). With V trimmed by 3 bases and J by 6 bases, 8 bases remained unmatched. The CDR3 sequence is CAWRGQGGISEAFF. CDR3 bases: TGTGCCTGGAGGGGACAGGGTGGGATCTCTGAAGCTTTCTTT.

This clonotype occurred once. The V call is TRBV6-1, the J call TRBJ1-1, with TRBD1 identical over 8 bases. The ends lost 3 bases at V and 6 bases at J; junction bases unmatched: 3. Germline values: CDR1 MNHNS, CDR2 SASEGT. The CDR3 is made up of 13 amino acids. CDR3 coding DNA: TGTGCCAGCAGTGAGACAGGGGTGGCTGAAGCTTTCTTT. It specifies CASSETGVAEAFF.

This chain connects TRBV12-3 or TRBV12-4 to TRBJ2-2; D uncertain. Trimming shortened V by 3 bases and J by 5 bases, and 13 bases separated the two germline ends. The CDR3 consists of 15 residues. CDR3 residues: CASSFQAGWTGELFF. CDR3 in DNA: TGTGCCAGCAGTTTTCAGGCAGGTTGGACCGGGGAGCTGTTTTTT.

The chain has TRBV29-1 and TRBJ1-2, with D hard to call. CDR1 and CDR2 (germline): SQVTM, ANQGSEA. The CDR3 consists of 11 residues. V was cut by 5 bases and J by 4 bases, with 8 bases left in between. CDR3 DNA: TGCAGCGTTTCCGGACCCTATGGCTACACCTTC. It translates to CSVSGPYGYTF.

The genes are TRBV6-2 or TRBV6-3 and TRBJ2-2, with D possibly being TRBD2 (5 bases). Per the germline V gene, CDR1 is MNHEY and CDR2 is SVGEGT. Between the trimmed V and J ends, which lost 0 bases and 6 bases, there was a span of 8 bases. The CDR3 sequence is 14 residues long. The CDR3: CASSYSAGAGELFF. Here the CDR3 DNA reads TGTGCCAGCAGTTACTCGGCGGGCGCCGGGGAGCTGTTTTTT.

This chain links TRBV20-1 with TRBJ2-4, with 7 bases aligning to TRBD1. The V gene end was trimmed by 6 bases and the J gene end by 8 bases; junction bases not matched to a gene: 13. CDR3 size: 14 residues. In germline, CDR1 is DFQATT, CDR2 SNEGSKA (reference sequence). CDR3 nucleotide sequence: TGCAGTGCAGACCCCCCGAGGGGGCAGTACATTCAGTACTTC. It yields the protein CSADPPRGQYIQYF.

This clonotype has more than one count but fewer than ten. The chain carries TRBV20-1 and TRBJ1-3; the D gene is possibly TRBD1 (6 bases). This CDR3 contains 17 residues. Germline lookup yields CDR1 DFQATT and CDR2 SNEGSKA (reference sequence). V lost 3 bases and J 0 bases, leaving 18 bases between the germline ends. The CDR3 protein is CSARQGIIPSSGNTIYF. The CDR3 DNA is TGCAGTGCTAGGCAGGGGATTATACCAAGCTCTGGAAACACCATATATTTT.

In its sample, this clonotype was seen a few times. The CDR3 DNA reads as TGTGCCAGTAGTATCCAGACCGATCAGCCCCAGCATTTT. Its protein is CASSIQTDQPQHF. The chain joins TRBV19 to TRBJ1-5; D remains unclear. Germline-derived CDR1 and CDR2 are LNHDA and SQIVND (reference sequence). The CDR3 is made up of 13 amino acids. Trimming cost V 3 bases and J 5 bases, with 8 bases left between them.

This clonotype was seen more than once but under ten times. For the CDR3, the DNA is TGTGCCAGCAGCTTGGGCCCTCACCAGGGAGATCAGCCCCAGCATTTT. It translates to CASSLGPHQGDQPQHF. J is TRBJ1-5 and V is TRBV5-6, with a tentative D call TRBD1 (5 bases). V was clipped by 0 bases and J by 5 bases, with 15 bases between them. CDR3 length: 16 residues. Germline values: CDR1 SGHDT, CDR2 YYEEEE.

The CDR3 DNA sequence: TGCGCCAGCAGCTTGGGGACAGGGATCCCCTACGAGCAGTACTTC. This sequence encodes CASSLGTGIPYEQYF. This chain connects TRBV5-1 to TRBJ2-7, with 8 bases lining up with TRBD1. The CDR3 has 15 residues. V gave up 0 bases and J gave up 2 bases; unmatched junction bases: 4. Germline V CDR1 and CDR2: SGHRS, YFSETQ.

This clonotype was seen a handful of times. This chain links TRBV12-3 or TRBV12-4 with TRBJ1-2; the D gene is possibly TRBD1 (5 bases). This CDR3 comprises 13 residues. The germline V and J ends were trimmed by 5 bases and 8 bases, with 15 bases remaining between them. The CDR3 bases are TGTGCCAGCAGTCCAAGGCAGGGTGCCGGCTACACCTTC. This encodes CASSPRQGAGYTF.

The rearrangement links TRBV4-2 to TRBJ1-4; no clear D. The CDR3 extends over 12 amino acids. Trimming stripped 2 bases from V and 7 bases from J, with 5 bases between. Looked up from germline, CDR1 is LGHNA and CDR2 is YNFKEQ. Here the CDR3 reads CASSQYSEKLFF. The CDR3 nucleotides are TGTGCCAGCAGCCAATACAGTGAAAAACTGTTTTTT.

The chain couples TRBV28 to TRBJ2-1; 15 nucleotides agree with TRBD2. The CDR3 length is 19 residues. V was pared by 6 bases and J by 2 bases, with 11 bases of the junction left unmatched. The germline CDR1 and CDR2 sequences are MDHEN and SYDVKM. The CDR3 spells CASRASGTSGGPTYNEQFF. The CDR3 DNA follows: TGTGCCAGCAGGGCCTCCGGGACTAGCGGGGGGCCGACCTACAATGAGCAGTTCTTC. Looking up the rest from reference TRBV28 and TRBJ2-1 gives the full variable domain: DVKVTQSSRYLVKRTGEKVFLECVQDMDHENMFWYRQDPGLGLRLIYFSYDVKMKEKGDIPEGYSVSREKKERFSLILESASTNQTSMYLCASRASGTSGGPTYNEQFFGPGTRLTVL.

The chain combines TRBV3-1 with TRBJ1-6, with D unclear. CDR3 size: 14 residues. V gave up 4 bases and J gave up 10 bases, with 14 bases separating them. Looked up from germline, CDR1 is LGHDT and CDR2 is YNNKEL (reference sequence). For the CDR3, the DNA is TGTGCCAGCAGCCTACGCGGAAGTGGATCACCCCTCCACTTT. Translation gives CASSLRGSGSPLHF.

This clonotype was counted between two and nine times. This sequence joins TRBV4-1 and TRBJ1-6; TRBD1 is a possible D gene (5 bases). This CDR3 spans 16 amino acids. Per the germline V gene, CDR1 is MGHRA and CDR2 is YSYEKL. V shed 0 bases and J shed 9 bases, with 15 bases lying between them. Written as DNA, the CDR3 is TGCGCCAGCAGCCAAGATAGAAGGGGAGCTGGTTCACCCCTCCACTTT. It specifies CASSQDRRGAGSPLHF.

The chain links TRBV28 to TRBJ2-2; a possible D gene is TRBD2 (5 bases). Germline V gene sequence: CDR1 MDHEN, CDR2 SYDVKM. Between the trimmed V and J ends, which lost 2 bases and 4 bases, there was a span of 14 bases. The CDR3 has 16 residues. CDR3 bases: TGTGCCAGCAGTTTAAGGAGGCTAGCTCGCACCGGGGAGCTGTTTTTT. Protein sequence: CASSLRRLARTGELFF.

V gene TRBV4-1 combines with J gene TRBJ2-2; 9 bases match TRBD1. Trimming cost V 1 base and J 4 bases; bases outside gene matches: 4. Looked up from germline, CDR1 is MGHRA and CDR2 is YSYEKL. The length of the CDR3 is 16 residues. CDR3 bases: TGCGCCAGCAGCCAAGGGCAGACAGGGGGCACCGGGGAGCTGTTTTTT. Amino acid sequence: CASSQGQTGGTGELFF.

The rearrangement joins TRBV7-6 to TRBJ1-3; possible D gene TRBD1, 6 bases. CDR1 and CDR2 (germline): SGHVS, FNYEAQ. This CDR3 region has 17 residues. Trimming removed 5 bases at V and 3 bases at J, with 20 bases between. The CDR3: CASSHRRGGAYGNTIYF. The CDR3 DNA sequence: TGTGCCAGCAGCCACCGTCGGGGGGGCGCGTATGGAAACACCATATATTTT.

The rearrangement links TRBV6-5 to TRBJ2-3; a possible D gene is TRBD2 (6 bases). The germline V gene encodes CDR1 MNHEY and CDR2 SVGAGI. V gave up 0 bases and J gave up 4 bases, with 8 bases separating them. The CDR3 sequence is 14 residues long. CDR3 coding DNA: TGTGCCAGCAGTTACTCGCGGGGTTCAGATACGCAGTATTTT. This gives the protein CASSYSRGSDTQYF.

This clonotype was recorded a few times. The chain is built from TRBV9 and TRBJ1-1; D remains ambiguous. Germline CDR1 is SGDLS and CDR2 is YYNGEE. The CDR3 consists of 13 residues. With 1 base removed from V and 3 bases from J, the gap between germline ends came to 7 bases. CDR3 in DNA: TGTGCCAGCAGCGTAAACAGCGACACTGAAGCTTTCTTT. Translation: CASSVNSDTEAFF.

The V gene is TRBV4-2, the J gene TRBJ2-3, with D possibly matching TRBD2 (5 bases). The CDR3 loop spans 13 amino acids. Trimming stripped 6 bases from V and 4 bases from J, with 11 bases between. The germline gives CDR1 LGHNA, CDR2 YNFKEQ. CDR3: CASSSRGPDTQYF. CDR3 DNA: TGTGCCAGCAGTTCCCGAGGGCCAGATACGCAGTATTTT.

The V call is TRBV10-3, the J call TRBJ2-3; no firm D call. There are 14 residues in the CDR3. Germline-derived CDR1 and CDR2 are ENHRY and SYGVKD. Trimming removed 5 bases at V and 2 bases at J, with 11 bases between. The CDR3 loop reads CAISNGRSTDTQYF. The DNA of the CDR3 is TGTGCCATCAGTAACGGACGGTCCACAGATACGCAGTATTTT.

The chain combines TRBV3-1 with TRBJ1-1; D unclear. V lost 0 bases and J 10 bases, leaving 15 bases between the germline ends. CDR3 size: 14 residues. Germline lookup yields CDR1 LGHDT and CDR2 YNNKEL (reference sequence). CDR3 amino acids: CASSQDGVASRAFF. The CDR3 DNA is TGTGCCAGCAGCCAAGACGGCGTTGCCAGTAGAGCTTTCTTT. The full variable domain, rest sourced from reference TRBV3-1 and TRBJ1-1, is DTAVSQTPKYLVTQMGNDKSIKCEQNLGHDTMYWYKQDSKKFLKIMFSYNNKELIINETVPNRFSPKSPDKAHLNLHINSLELGDSAVYFCASSQDGVASRAFFGQGTRLTVV.

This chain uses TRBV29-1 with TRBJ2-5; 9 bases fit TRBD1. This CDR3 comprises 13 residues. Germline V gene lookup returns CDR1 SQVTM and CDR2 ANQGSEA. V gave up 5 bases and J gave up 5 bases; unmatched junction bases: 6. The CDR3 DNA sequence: TGCAGCGTTACCGGGACAGGGAGTGAGACCCAGTACTTC. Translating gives CSVTGTGSETQYF. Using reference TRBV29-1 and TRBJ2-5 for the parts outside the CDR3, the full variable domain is SAVISQKPSRDICQRGTSLTIQCQVDSQVTMMFWYRQQPGQSLTLIATANQGSEATYESGFVIDKFPISRPNLTFSTLTVSNMSPEDSSIYLCSVTGTGSETQYFGPGTRLLVL.

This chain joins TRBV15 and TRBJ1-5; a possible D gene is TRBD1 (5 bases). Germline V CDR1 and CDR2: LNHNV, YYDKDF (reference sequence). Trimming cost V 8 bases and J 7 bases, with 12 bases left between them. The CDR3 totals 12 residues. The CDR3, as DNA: TGTGCCACCTCGGCGGGGGTGCAGCCCCAGCATTTT. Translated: CATSAGVQPQHF.